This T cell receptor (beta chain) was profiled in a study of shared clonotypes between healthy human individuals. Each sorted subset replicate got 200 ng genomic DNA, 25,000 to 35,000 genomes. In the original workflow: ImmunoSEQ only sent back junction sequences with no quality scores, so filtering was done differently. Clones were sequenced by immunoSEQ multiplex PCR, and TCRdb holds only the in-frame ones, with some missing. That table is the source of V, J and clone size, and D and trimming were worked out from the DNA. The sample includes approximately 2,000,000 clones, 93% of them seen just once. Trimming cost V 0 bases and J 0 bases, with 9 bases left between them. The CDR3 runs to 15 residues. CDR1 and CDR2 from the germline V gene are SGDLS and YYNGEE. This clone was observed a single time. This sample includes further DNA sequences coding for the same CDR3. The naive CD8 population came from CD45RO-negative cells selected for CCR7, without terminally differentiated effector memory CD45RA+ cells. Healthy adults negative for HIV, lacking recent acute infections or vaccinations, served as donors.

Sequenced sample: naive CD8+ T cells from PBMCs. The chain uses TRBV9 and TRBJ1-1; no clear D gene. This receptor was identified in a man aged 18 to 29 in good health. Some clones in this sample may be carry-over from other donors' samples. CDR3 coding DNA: TGTGCCAGCAGCGTAGGGGGAGGGATGAACACTGAAGCTTTCTTT. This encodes CASSVGGGMNTEAFF.